This T cell receptor beta chain was captured by sequencing in a study of early T cells in non-severe SARS-CoV-2 infection. Via MiXCR, TCRdb re-called the 5' RACE reads, giving one row per CDR3 protein. The table shows under 85,000 distinct CDR3 sequences, with over 10% occurring only once. CDR3 length: 16 residues. Germline V gene sequence: CDR1 MNHEY, CDR2 SVGEGT. Trimming at V came to 7 bases and at J to 1 base, leaving 7 bases not matched to a gene. This clonotype was seen only a few times. The V gene is TRBV6-2 or TRBV6-3, the J gene TRBJ2-2; 9 positions match TRBD1. The sample consisted of whole blood. This clonotype originated in an adult who was a healthcare worker with PCR-confirmed SARS-CoV-2 infection or an uninfected control (not recorded which). As DNA, the CDR3 is TGTGCCAGCAAAGATATGGACAGGGGGAACACCGGGGAGCTGTTTTTT. Amino acids: CASKDMDRGNTGELFF.